The TCR beta chain under discussion was sequenced for a study of T cells in Graves' hyperthyroidism and ophthalmopathy. Study-wide context: Peripheral blood was secured at the point of initial diagnosis, before any treatment.

RNA transcripts were the template for amplifying TCR beta CDR3 regions. The TCR CDR3 first-round RT-PCR relied on the HTBI primer set. Each CDR3 protein gets one entry after TCRdb re-called the multiplex PCR reads with MiXCR. There are a few hundred thousand distinct CDR3 sequences in the sample; roughly an eighth occur only once, and 34% lies in the top ten. Broader study findings: Median prediction lead before ophthalmopathy onset was around seven months with the model. Among clonotypes expanded in thyroid above 0.001, most were also found in blood.

Per the germline V gene, CDR1 is MNHNS and CDR2 is SASEGT. V was cut by 6 bases and J by 2 bases, with 9 bases left in between. The CDR3 length is 13 residues. Uncontrolled infection, other autoimmune disease, pregnancy and lactation each barred patients from inclusion. This clonotype was counted ten times or more. The antigen is not known. Input material: blood. The chain is built from TRBV6-1 and TRBJ2-3; D unresolved. This clonotype originated in a woman in her thirties or forties with Graves' ophthalmopathy. CDR3 nucleotides: TGTGCCAGCAGGGCGGCGAACACAGATACGCAGTATTTT. It is translated as CASRAANTDTQYF.